This T cell receptor beta chain was observed in a study of blood T cell repertoires in COVID-19. Study overall: Donors in the United States, Italy and Spain gave samples during acute or convalescent COVID-19. Sample material is recorded as cDNA or gDNA derived from T cells, B-cell-depleted T cells, or PBMCs.

The V gene lost 6 bases and the J gene lost 7 bases, with 19 bases spanning the gap. The length of the CDR3 is 14 residues. The V gene's germline CDR1 is SQVTM and CDR2 ANQGSEA. The authors' processing: Using reference gene primer amplification, nucleated cell counts were estimated. The table came from immunoSEQ multiplex PCR; TCRdb's copy has only in-frame clones and leaves some out. V, J and clone size are taken as reported in that table, and D and trimming were inferred from the DNA itself. Among about 40,000 clones listed, roughly 85% were seen once. The receptor was derived from a man in his sixties with COVID-19, enrolled during active disease. The sample was peripheral blood. The rearrangement joins TRBV29-1 to TRBJ2-1, with D possibly being TRBD2 (5 bases). The CDR3 spells CSVGGHSQRNEQFF. The CDR3 region has the DNA TGCAGCGTAGGAGGCCATTCCCAGCGGAATGAGCAGTTCTTC.